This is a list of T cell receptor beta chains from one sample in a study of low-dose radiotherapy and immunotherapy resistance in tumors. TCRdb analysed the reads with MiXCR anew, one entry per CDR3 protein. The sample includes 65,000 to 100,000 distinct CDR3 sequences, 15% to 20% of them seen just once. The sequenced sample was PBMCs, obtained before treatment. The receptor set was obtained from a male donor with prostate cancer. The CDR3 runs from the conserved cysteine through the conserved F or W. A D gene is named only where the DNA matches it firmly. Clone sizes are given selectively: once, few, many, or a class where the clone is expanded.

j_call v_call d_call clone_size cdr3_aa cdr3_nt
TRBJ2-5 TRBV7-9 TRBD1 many CASSATRDSHGRAYF TGTGCCAGCAGCGCGACCCGGGACAGCCACGGTCGAGCGTACTTC
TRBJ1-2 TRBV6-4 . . CASSDSSVCYTF TGTGCCAGCAGTGACTCTTCGGTCTGCTACACCTTC
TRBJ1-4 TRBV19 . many CASKVTNEKLFF TGTGCCAGTAAGGTCACTAATGAAAAACTGTTTTTT
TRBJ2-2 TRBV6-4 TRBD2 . CASSVDGGDTGELFF TGTGCCAGCAGCGTTGACGGGGGGGACACCGGGGAGCTGTTTTTT
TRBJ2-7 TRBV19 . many CASSIVPGSYEQYF TGTGCCAGTAGTATAGTTCCGGGCTCCTACGAGCAGTACTTC
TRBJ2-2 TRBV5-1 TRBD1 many CASSSGQGLTGELFF TGCGCCAGCAGCTCGGGACAGGGACTGACCGGGGAGCTGTTTTTT
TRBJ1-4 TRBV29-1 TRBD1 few CSVDTPGQGIEKLFF TGCAGCGTTGACACTCCGGGACAGGGAATTGAAAAACTGTTTTTT
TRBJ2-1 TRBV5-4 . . CASTNQTSLYFCATTLSNEQFF .
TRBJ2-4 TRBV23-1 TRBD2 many CASSQGSGGEGAKNIQYF TGCGCCAGCAGTCAAGGGAGCGGGGGAGAAGGAGCCAAAAACATTCAGTACTTC
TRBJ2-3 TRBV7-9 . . CASSPSAGRGTDTQYF TGTGCCAGCAGCCCCTCCGCGGGGAGAGGCACAGATACGCAGTATTTT
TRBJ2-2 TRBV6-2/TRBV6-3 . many CASIESGGTGELFF TGTGCCAGCATTGAGTCAGGCGGGACCGGGGAGCTGTTTTTT
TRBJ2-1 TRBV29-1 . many CSVDGGANEQFF TGCAGCGTTGACGGTGGGGCGAATGAGCAGTTCTTC
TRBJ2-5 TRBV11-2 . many CASQPVGGPRGQETQYF TGTGCCAGCCAACCGGTCGGGGGGCCGAGGGGCCAAGAGACCCAGTACTTC
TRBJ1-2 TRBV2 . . CASSEPGFPGYTF TGTGCCAGCAGTGAGCCAGGGTTTCCTGGCTACACCTTC
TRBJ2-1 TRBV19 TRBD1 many CASSIETGDNEQFF TGTGCCAGTAGTATTGAGACAGGGGATAATGAGCAGTTCTTC
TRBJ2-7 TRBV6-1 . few CASIGGKRASEQYF TGTGCCAGCATAGGGGGTAAGCGCGCCAGCGAGCAGTACTTC
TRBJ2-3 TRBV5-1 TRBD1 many CASSLARTGPTDTQYF TGCGCCAGCAGCTTGGCCAGGACAGGCCCCACAGATACGCAGTATTTT
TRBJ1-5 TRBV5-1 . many CASSLSGGAQPQHF TGCGCCAGCAGCTTGTCTGGAGGGGCTCAGCCCCAGCATTTT
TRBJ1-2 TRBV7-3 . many CASSLTGTRGDYYGYTF TGTGCCAGCAGCTTAACGGGGACGAGGGGCGACTACTATGGCTACACCTTC
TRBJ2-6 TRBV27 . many CASSRDGSSGANVLTF TGTGCCAGCAGTCGGGACGGGAGCTCTGGGGCCAACGTCCTGACTTTC
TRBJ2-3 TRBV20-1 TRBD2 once CSGAGRTGVDTQYF TGCAGTGGAGCGGGACGTACTGGCGTAGATACGCAGTATTTT
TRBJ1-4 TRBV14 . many CASSQDHSRSPGEILFF TGTGCCAGCAGCCAAGATCATTCGAGGAGCCCAGGTGAAATACTGTTTTTT
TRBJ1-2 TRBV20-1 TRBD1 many CSALQQQGANGYTF TGCAGTGCTCTCCAGCAACAGGGGGCCAACGGCTACACCTTC
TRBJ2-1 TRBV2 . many CASSPRDEQFF TGTGCCAGCAGCCCCAGGGATGAGCAGTTCTTC
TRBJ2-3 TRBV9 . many CASSPSQRADTQYF TGTGCCAGCAGCCCGTCACAACGGGCAGATACGCAGTATTTT
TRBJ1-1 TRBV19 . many CASGNYPGTEAFF TGTGCCAGTGGGAACTATCCTGGGACTGAAGCTTTCTTT
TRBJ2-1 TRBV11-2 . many CASSLSGSHNEQFF TGTGCCAGCAGCTTATCGGGCAGTCACAATGAGCAGTTCTTC
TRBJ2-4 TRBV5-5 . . CASSFSRAQTEKLAKNIQYF TGTGCCAGCAGCTTTAGTAGGGCCCAGACAGAGAAACTAGCCAAAAACATTCAGTACTTC
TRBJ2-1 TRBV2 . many CASSGGWGDEQFF TGTGCCAGCAGTGGAGGCTGGGGGGATGAGCAGTTCTTC
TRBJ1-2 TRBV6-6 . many CASGGVGGGYTF TGTGCCAGCGGAGGGGTGGGAGGCGGCTACACCTTC
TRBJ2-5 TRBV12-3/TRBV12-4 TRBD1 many CASRQMGTGVQETQYF TGTGCCAGCAGGCAAATGGGGACAGGGGTCCAAGAGACCCAGTACTTC
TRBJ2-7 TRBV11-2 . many CASSLTNEQYF TGTGCCAGCAGCTTAACAAACGAGCAGTACTTC
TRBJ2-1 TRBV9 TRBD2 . CASSFGGGPYNEQFF TGTGCCAGCAGCTTCGGGGGGGGACCTTACAATGAGCAGTTCTTC
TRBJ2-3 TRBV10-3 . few CAITQGRGDADTQYF TGTGCCATCACCCAGGGGAGGGGTGACGCAGATACGCAGTATTTT
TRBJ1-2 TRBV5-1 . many CASSLDAGGYGYTF TGCGCCAGCAGCTTGGATGCTGGGGGGTATGGCTACACCTTC
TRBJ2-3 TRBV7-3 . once CASSLIGGTTDTQYF TGTGCCAGCAGCTTAATTGGCGGTACCACAGATACGCAGTATTTT